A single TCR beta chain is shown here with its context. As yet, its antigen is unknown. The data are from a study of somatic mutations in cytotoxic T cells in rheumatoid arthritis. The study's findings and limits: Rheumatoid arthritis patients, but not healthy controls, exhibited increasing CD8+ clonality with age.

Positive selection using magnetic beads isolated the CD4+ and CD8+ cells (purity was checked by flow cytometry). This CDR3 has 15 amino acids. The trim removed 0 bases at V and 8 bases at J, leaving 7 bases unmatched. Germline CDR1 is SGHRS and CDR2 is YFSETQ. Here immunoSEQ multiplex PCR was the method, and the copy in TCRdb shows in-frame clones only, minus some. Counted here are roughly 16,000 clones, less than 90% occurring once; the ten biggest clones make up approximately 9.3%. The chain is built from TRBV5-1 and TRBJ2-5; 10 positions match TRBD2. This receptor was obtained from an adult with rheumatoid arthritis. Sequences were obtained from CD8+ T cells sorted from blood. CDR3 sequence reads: CASSLEASGGDTQYF. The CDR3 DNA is TGCGCCAGCAGCTTGGAGGCCAGCGGGGGGGATACCCAGTACTTC.